This paragraph covers one T cell receptor beta chain sequence. What it recognizes is unknown. Memory CD4+ T cells were sorted as CD4+CD45RO+CD25- cells. Full-length variable regions came from constant-region reverse primers plus semi-nested Nested Universal Primer A PCR. From the 5' RACE reads, TCRdb called clonotypes with MiXCR, one entry per CDR3 protein. The table records tens of thousands of distinct CDR3 sequences, 30% of them present only once. V was trimmed by 6 bases and J by 4 bases, leaving 7 bases between them. The CDR3 has 10 amino acids. CDR1 is DFQATT, CDR2 SNEGSKA, per germline (reference sequence). Study outcomes and limitations: Tumor memory CD4+ T cell TCR gene usage clustered with blood and lymph node memory CD4+ cells and lymph node naive CD4+ cells.

This receptor was taken from a female donor with breast cancer. Sequenced sample: tumor-infiltrating memory CD4+ T cells sorted from the breast tumor. Stated subset: memory CD4+ T cells, CD4+CD45RO+CD25-. The chain uses TRBV20-1 and TRBJ2-7; a weak D match, TRBD2 (5 bases). The CDR3 loop reads CSAREYEQYF. The DNA for the CDR3 is TGCAGTGCGAGGGAGTACGAGCAGTACTTC.